The 3 T cell receptor beta chains listed next were all sequenced from one sample in a study of metastatic and nonmetastatic thyroid tumors. Using MiXCR, TCRdb re-called clones from the PCR reads. The sample records roughly 20,000 clones, more than 35% being singletons. Not a single patient had been given any form of treatment at any point before undergoing thyroid surgery. Sequenced sample: tumor tissue. These receptors came from a female donor with papillary thyroid cancer or a benign thyroid nodule (not recorded which). Some clones in this sample may be carry-over from other donors' samples.

In this sample, this clone turned up a few times. The V and J genes are TRBV5-8 and TRBJ1-4; 10 nucleotides line up with TRBD1. The CDR3 covers 16 residues. Germline assignment: CDR1 SGHTS and CDR2 YDEGEE. The ends lost 0 bases at V and 6 bases at J; junction bases unmatched: 5. CDR3 nucleotide sequence: TGTGCCAGCAGCTTGGTGCCCGGGACAGGGGATGAAAAACTGTTTTTT. Translated, it gives CASSLVPGTGDEKLFF.

This clone was found a few times. The rearrangement uses TRBV30 and TRBJ2-2, with a weak D call TRBD1 (5 bases). V was pared by 3 bases and J by 6 bases, with 11 bases between. Germline-derived CDR1 and CDR2 are GTSNPN and SVGIG (reference sequence). The CDR3 runs to 13 residues. CDR3 loop: CAWRPGNAGELFF. CDR3 nucleotides: TGTGCCTGGAGGCCAGGGAATGCCGGGGAGCTGTTTTTT.

This clone appeared a single time. The chain uses TRBV5-1 and TRBJ2-5; D may match TRBD1 or TRBD2 (5 bases each). In germline, CDR1 is SGHRS, CDR2 YFSETQ. There are 14 residues in the CDR3. V was pared by 0 bases and J by 5 bases, with 11 bases between. The CDR3 coding sequence is TGCGCCAGCAGCTTGGATGGGGGTGCGGAGACCCAGTACTTC. As protein: CASSLDGGAETQYF. Drawing the rest from reference TRBV5-1 and TRBJ2-5, the complete variable domain is KAGVTQTPRYLIKTRGQQVTLSCSPISGHRSVSWYQQTPGQGLQFLFEYFSETQRNKGNFPGRFSGRQFSNSRSEMNVSTLELGDSALYLCASSLDGGAETQYFGPGTRLLVL.